This is a list of T cell receptor beta chains from one sample in a study of blood T cell repertoires in COVID-19. Method: immunoSEQ multiplex PCR; TCRdb's copy keeps in-frame clones and lacks some. Of 110,000 or so clones listed, approximately 89% are singletons. Sequencing input: peripheral blood. The source of these receptors is a woman aged 55-70 years with COVID-19, enrolled during active disease. CDR3s include the opening cysteine and the closing phenylalanine or tryptophan. Each record gives: CDR3 DNA, CDR3 protein, CDR3 length, clone size, J gene, D gene, V gene. A D gene is named only where the DNA matches it firmly. Some rows mark clone size as missing; the rest say once, few, many or name a class of expanded clone.

DNA: TGTGCCAGCAGCACAACCTCGGGGACAGGAGAGAAAGCTTTCTTT; CDR3: CASSTTSGTGEKAFF; length: 15; size: .; J: TRBJ1-1; D: TRBD1; V: TRBV3-1/TRBV3-2
DNA: TGCGCCAGCAGCCCATATTGGGGGGCCGGGGAGCTGTTTTTT; CDR3: CASSPYWGAGELFF; length: 14; size: once; J: TRBJ2-2; D: .; V: TRBV10-1
DNA: TGTGCCAGCGCCCTCGGTTCACGCGAGCAGTACTTC; CDR3: CASALGSREQYF; length: 12; size: .; J: TRBJ2-7; D: .; V: TRBV5-6
DNA: TGCGCCAGCACCGAATGGGCTGATTATAGCAATCAGCCCCAGCATTTT; CDR3: CASTEWADYSNQPQHF; length: 16; size: .; J: TRBJ1-5; D: .; V: TRBV4-1
DNA: TGTGCCAGCAGCAACGAGGGGACAGGGTTACCACCCCTCCACTTT; CDR3: CASSNEGTGLPPLHF; length: 15; size: .; J: TRBJ1-6; D: TRBD1; V: TRBV5-6
DNA: TGTGCCAGCAGTTACGGGGAGGGGCGAAACACTGAAGCTTTCTTT; CDR3: CASSYGEGRNTEAFF; length: 15; size: .; J: TRBJ1-1; D: .; V: TRBV6-2/TRBV6-3
DNA: TGTGCCATCAGACGGGGAGACGGTAATTCACCCCTCCACTTT; CDR3: CAIRRGDGNSPLHF; length: 14; size: .; J: TRBJ1-6; D: .; V: TRBV10-3
DNA: TGCGCCAGCAGCCAGTACAGGCAGGTGGGCTCTGGAAACACCATATATTTT; CDR3: CASSQYRQVGSGNTIYF; length: 17; size: .; J: TRBJ1-3; D: .; V: TRBV4-1
DNA: TGTGCCAGCACCACTAGCACAGGGGCCGGTGAAAAACTGTTTTTT; CDR3: CASTTSTGAGEKLFF; length: 15; size: .; J: TRBJ1-4; D: TRBD1; V: TRBV11-2
DNA: TGTGCCAGCAGTGAAGGACAGGGTAATCAGCCCCAGCATTTT; CDR3: CASSEGQGNQPQHF; length: 14; size: .; J: TRBJ1-5; D: TRBD1; V: TRBV2
DNA: TGTGCCAGTAGTATAGGGTACGGTACCTACGAGCAGTACTTC; CDR3: CASSIGYGTYEQYF; length: 14; size: .; J: TRBJ2-7; D: .; V: TRBV19
DNA: TGTGCCAGCAGCTTTAGAACTGAAGCTTTCTTT; CDR3: CASSFRTEAFF; length: 11; size: .; J: TRBJ1-1; D: .; V: TRBV7-9
DNA: TGCGCCAGCAGCCAACTGGGCGGGGATCAGCCCCAGCATTTT; CDR3: CASSQLGGDQPQHF; length: 14; size: .; J: TRBJ1-5; D: .; V: TRBV4-1
DNA: TGTGCCAGCAGCCGAAGTGGAGAATACACCGGGGAGCTGTTTTTT; CDR3: CASSRSGEYTGELFF; length: 15; size: .; J: TRBJ2-2; D: .; V: TRBV11-3
DNA: TGCGCCAGCAGCTTGGGCGCTCGGTGGAGTTTCGGGGAGACCCAGTACTTC; CDR3: CASSLGARWSFGETQYF; length: 17; size: .; J: TRBJ2-5; D: .; V: TRBV5-1
DNA: TGTGCCAGCAGCCAAGATCCCGGGGACGAGCAGTACTTC; CDR3: CASSQDPGDEQYF; length: 13; size: .; J: TRBJ2-7; D: .; V: TRBV14
DNA: TGTGCCAGCAGTGAAGCTGGGACAGGGGATTTCACCATATATTTT; CDR3: CASSEAGTGDFTIYF; length: 15; size: .; J: TRBJ1-3; D: TRBD1; V: TRBV6-1
DNA: TGTGCCAGCAGTTACATCGCGTTCTCTGGAAACACCATATATTTT; CDR3: CASSYIAFSGNTIYF; length: 15; size: .; J: TRBJ1-3; D: .; V: TRBV6-2/TRBV6-3
DNA: TGTGCCAGCAGTTACTCAGGGCAGGGGATCTCTCAGCCCCAGCATTTT; CDR3: CASSYSGQGISQPQHF; length: 16; size: few; J: TRBJ1-5; D: .; V: TRBV6-2/TRBV6-3
DNA: TGCGCCAGCAGCTTGGGTGCAGGGGCTGGGGCCAACGTCCTGACTTTC; CDR3: CASSLGAGAGANVLTF; length: 16; size: once; J: TRBJ2-6; D: .; V: TRBV5-1
DNA: TGTGCCACCAGTGGCGGCGGGGGCAAATACAATGAGCAGTTCTTC; CDR3: CATSGGGGKYNEQFF; length: 15; size: .; J: TRBJ2-1; D: .; V: TRBV24-1
DNA: TGTGCCAGCAGTTTGGGGACAGGGTTCCGTCGCACTGAAGCTTTCTTT; CDR3: CASSLGTGFRRTEAFF; length: 16; size: .; J: TRBJ1-1; D: TRBD1; V: TRBV28
DNA: TGTGCCAGCTCACCACTGGGACACGACACTGAAGCTTTCTTT; CDR3: CASSPLGHDTEAFF; length: 14; size: .; J: TRBJ1-1; D: .; V: TRBV18
DNA: TGTGCCAGCAGCCAAGGAAACCAGGATGGCTACACCTTC; CDR3: CASSQGNQDGYTF; length: 13; size: once; J: TRBJ1-2; D: .; V: TRBV3-1/TRBV3-2
DNA: TGTGCCAGCAGCTTTTTTAGAAGAGGGGAGGCCCTAAACACAGATACGCAGTATTTT; CDR3: CASSFFRRGEALNTDTQYF; length: 19; size: .; J: TRBJ2-3; D: .; V: TRBV5-8
DNA: TGTGCCAGCAGCTTGGAAGGACTAGCGGGGGGATTTAGCACAGATACGCAGTATTTT; CDR3: CASSLEGLAGGFSTDTQYF; length: 19; size: .; J: TRBJ2-3; D: TRBD2; V: TRBV5-4
DNA: TGTGCCAGCAGTGCAGGGGGCAAGACTAATGAAAAACTGTTTTTT; CDR3: CASSAGGKTNEKLFF; length: 15; size: .; J: TRBJ1-4; D: TRBD1; V: TRBV11-1
DNA: TGTGCCAGCAGCCGCAGCGGGGGGGAGACCCAGTACTTC; CDR3: CASSRSGGETQYF; length: 13; size: .; J: TRBJ2-5; D: TRBD2; V: TRBV7-9
DNA: TGTGCCTGGAGCCAACTAGCGGGGGCCTCAGATACGCAGTATTTT; CDR3: CAWSQLAGASDTQYF; length: 15; size: .; J: TRBJ2-3; D: TRBD2; V: TRBV30
DNA: TGCAGCGTTGGCCGGGATTTCATGAACACTGAAGCTTTCTTT; CDR3: CSVGRDFMNTEAFF; length: 14; size: .; J: TRBJ1-1; D: .; V: TRBV29-1
DNA: TGCAGCGTTGGGCGTGGGCCCAGGGACTATGGCTACACCTTC; CDR3: CSVGRGPRDYGYTF; length: 14; size: .; J: TRBJ1-2; D: .; V: TRBV29-1
DNA: TGTGCCAGTTCGGGAGAAATGGTGGGGGAGACCCAGTACTTC; CDR3: CASSGEMVGETQYF; length: 14; size: .; J: TRBJ2-5; D: .; V: TRBV19
DNA: TGTGCCAGCAGCTCGGGGGACAGACCACTGTATGGCTACACCTTC; CDR3: CASSSGDRPLYGYTF; length: 15; size: .; J: TRBJ1-2; D: TRBD1; V: TRBV5-4
DNA: TGCGCCAGCAGCCAAGATTCAGGGGGACCCAACGTCCTGACTTTC; CDR3: CASSQDSGGPNVLTF; length: 15; size: .; J: TRBJ2-6; D: TRBD1; V: TRBV4-3
DNA: TGTGTCAGCAGCTTAGAAGCTAGCGGGGGTTCGAACACCGGGGAGCTGTTTTTT; CDR3: CVSSLEASGGSNTGELFF; length: 18; size: .; J: TRBJ2-2; D: TRBD2; V: TRBV7-2
DNA: TGTGCCACCAATACAGGGTTAGGCTACACCTTC; CDR3: CATNTGLGYTF; length: 11; size: .; J: TRBJ1-2; D: .; V: TRBV6-5
DNA: TGTGCCAGCAGTGAAGCGACCGGGACAGTCTATGGCTACACCTTC; CDR3: CASSEATGTVYGYTF; length: 15; size: few; J: TRBJ1-2; D: TRBD1; V: TRBV2
DNA: TGTGCCAGTAGCCCGGGGGGCTACGAGCAGTACTTC; CDR3: CASSPGGYEQYF; length: 12; size: .; J: TRBJ2-7; D: TRBD2; V: TRBV19
DNA: TGTGCCAGCAGTTCCATAGCGGGGGGCTTCTACGAGCAGTACTTC; CDR3: CASSSIAGGFYEQYF; length: 15; size: .; J: TRBJ2-7; D: TRBD2; V: TRBV27
DNA: TGTGCCTGGAGTTCGGGCAGGGGGGAGGGCAATCAGCCCCAGCATTTT; CDR3: CAWSSGRGEGNQPQHF; length: 16; size: once; J: TRBJ1-5; D: TRBD1; V: TRBV30
DNA: TGTGCCAGTAGCCCGACAGCGCAAGGGTCTGTGGGCACTAATGAAAAACTGTTTTTT; CDR3: CASSPTAQGSVGTNEKLFF; length: 19; size: .; J: TRBJ1-4; D: .; V: TRBV19